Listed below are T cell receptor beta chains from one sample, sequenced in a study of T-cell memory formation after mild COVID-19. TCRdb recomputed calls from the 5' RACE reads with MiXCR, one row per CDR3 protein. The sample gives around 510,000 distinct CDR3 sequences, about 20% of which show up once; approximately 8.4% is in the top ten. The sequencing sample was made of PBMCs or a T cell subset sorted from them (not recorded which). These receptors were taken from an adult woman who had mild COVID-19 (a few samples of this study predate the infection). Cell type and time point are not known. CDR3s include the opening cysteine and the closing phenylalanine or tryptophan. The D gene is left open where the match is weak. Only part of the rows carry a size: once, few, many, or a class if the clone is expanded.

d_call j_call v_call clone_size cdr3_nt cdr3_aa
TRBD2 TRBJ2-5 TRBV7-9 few TGTGCCAGCAGCCCCGGGACTAGCGGGGGAGGAGAGACCCAGTACTTC CASSPGTSGGGETQYF
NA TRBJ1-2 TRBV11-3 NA TGTGCCAGCAGCTTAAGGAGTGGGGATGGCTACACCTTC CASSLRSGDGYTF
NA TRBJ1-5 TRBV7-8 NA TGTGCCAGCAGCTTTGGGGGGCCTCAGCCCAAGCATTTT CASSFGGPQPKHF
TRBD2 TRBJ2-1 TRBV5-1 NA TGCGCCAGCAGCTTGGAGCGGGAAGACAATGAGCAGTTCTTC CASSLEREDNEQFF
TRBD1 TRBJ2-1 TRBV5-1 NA TGCGCCAGCAGCCGCGGACAGGGCGGGAATGAGCAGTTCTTC CASSRGQGGNEQFF
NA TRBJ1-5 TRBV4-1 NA TGCGCCAGCAGCCAAGATGGGGACTTCAATCAGCCCCAGCATTTT CASSQDGDFNQPQHF
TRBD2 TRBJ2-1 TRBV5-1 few TGCGCCAGCAGTCGGGCGGGGGGTTCCTACAATGAGCAGTTCTTC CASSRAGGSYNEQFF
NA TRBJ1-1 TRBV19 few TGTGCCAGTTGTCGGGAGATGAACACTGAAGCTTTCTTT CASCREMNTEAFF
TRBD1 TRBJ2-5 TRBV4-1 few TGCGCCAGCAGCCAGGGACAGGGAGAGGAGACCCAGTACTTC CASSQGQGEETQYF
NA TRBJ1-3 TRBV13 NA TGTGCCAGCAGGGCCGGGGATGACGGAAACACCATATATTTT CASRAGDDGNTIYF
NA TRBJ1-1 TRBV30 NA TGTGCCTGGAGTGTATCCGCCGAGCCGGCGCAAGCTTTCTTT CAWSVSAEPAQAFF
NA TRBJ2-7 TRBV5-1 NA TGCGCCAGCAGCTTGGACGTCGGTACCTACGAGCAGTACTTC CASSLDVGTYEQYF
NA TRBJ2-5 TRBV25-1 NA TGTGCCAGCAGATCGAGTGGGGCGGAGACCCAGTACTTC CASRSSGAETQYF
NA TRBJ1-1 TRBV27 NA TGTGCCAGCAGTGTCCGGGGGGGTGAGGCTGAAGCTTTCTTT CASSVRGGEAEAFF
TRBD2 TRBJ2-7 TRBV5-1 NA TGCGCCAGCAGCTTGGTTAGCGGGAGAAGCAGTGGGATCTACGAGCAGTACTTC CASSLVSGRSSGIYEQYF
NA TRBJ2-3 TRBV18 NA TGTGCCAGCTCACCCGACTACCAGAGCACAGATACGCAGTATTTT CASSPDYQSTDTQYF
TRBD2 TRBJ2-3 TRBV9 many TGTGCCAGCAGCGCTGGGACTAGCGCGCAGTATTTT CASSAGTSAQYF
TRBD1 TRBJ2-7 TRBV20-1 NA TGCAGTGCGCCGGACAGGGGCAGTTCCTACGAGCAGTACTTC CSAPDRGSSYEQYF
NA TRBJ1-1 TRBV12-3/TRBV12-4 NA TGTGCCAGCACCAAAGAGGGGATGAACACTGAAGCTTTCTTT CASTKEGMNTEAFF
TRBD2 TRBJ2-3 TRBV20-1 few TGCAGTGCTAGAGATCATGTAAGACTAGCGACTAGCACAGATACGCAGTATTTT CSARDHVRLATSTDTQYF
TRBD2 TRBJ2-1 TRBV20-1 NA TGCAGTGCTAGTAACCTAGCGGGCCCGAATGAGCAGTTCTTC CSASNLAGPNEQFF
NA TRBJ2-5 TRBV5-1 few TGCGCCAGCAGCTTGCGGCATCCACGGGAGTCCCAAGAGACCCAGTACTTC CASSLRHPRESQETQYF